Below are 5 T cell receptor beta chains sequenced from a single sample in a study of cytotoxic CD8 clonotypes in ibrutinib-treated CLL. The assay was immunoSEQ multiplex PCR, and TCRdb's table has in-frame clones only and misses some. The sample includes around 200,000 clones, around 70% seen only once; the top ten take approximately 6%. The source was PBMCs, collected after 12 months of ibrutinib treatment. These receptors all stem from a human donor with chronic lymphocytic leukemia.

The V gene is TRBV5-6, the J gene TRBJ1-4, with TRBD1 as a possible D gene (5 bases). Germline V CDR1 and CDR2: SGHDT, YYEEEE. This CDR3 has 14 residues. V was cut by 2 bases and J by 11 bases, with 16 bases left in between. The CDR3 here is CASSLSTGAWKLFF. CDR3 in DNA: TGTGCCAGCAGCTTAAGTACAGGAGCTTGGAAACTGTTTTTT.

The chain combines TRBV10-3 with TRBJ2-5, with 11 nucleotides matching TRBD2. The germline V gene has CDR1 ENHRY and CDR2 SYGVKD. Trimming took 0 bases from V and 5 from J; bases not matched to a gene: 14. The CDR3 covers 19 residues. CDR3 sequence (DNA): TGTGCCATCAGTGAGTCTAAGGGACTAGCGGTACCCCATTCTGAGACCCAGTACTTC. Amino acids: CAISESKGLAVPHSETQYF.

The sample holds one count of this clone. V is TRBV7-9 and J is TRBJ1-1; D is undetermined. There are 15 residues in the CDR3. V lost 3 bases and J lost 0, with 11 bases in between. Germline V lookup: CDR1 SEHNR, CDR2 FQNEAQ (reference sequence). The CDR3 DNA is TGTGCCAGCAGCTTTTCGGGAAATGTGAACACTGAAGCTTTCTTT. It encodes CASSFSGNVNTEAFF.

This chain connects TRBV15 to TRBJ1-4; the D is unclear. This CDR3 spans 16 amino acids. The germline V and J ends were trimmed by 0 bases and 4 bases, with 12 bases remaining between them. The germline gives CDR1 LNHNV, CDR2 YYDKDF (reference sequence). The CDR3 here is CATSRDQGLLNEKLFF. CDR3 bases: TGTGCCACCAGCAGAGATCAAGGGCTCCTTAATGAAAAACTGTTTTTT.

This rearrangement joins TRBV6-5 to TRBJ1-1; perhaps TRBD1 as D (5 bases). Per the germline V gene, CDR1 is MNHEY and CDR2 is SVGAGI. The CDR3 covers 15 residues. The V and J ends lost 0 bases and 11 bases respectively, with 19 bases between them. The CDR3 spells CASSYSTQGRAAAFF. The CDR3 DNA sequence: TGTGCCAGCAGTTACTCGACTCAGGGTAGAGCGGCGGCTTTCTTT.